This note documents a single TCR beta chain sequence. What it recognizes is unknown. These data belong to a study of tumor and adjacent non-tumor tissue in lung cancer. About the research overall: The cohort had around twelve adenocarcinoma, a couple of squamous cell and 1 small cell patients.

The library came from three nested PCR rounds adapted from ARM-PCR protocols. TCRdb fed the multiplex PCR reads into MiXCR, producing one record per CDR3 protein. In the table there are around 100,000 distinct CDR3 sequences, about 60% of which are singletons. No cell sorting was done before RNA was extracted from the tissue. The normal lung tissue was taken more than 3 cm from the tumor edge. Donors were chemotherapy-naive, newly diagnosed lung cancer surgical patients in China, August–late 2014. The CDR3 spans 14 residues. Trimming removed 1 base at V and 8 bases at J, with 12 bases between. Germline CDR1 and CDR2: SGHAT and FQNNGV. Study results and limitations: Shorter survival was associated with higher TCR diversity in tumors.

Sample: distant non-tumor lung tissue. This clonotype was obtained from a man aged 25-45 years with non-small cell lung cancer. V usage is TRBV11-2 and J usage is TRBJ2-1, with a possible D match to TRBD2 (5 bases). The CDR3 sequence is CASSLVGLGYEQFF. CDR3 coding DNA: TGTGCCAGCAGCTTAGTCGGACTGGGATATGAGCAGTTCTTC.